A selection of T cell receptor beta chains follows, all from one sample in a study of cytomegalovirus exposure and HLA in healthy donors. Only in-frame clones appear in the TCRdb table, and some are missing; sequencing was by immunoSEQ multiplex PCR. This table holds tens of thousands of clones. Sequencing used PBMCs. The receptors were sampled from a man aged 45-60 years in good health and CMV-seronegative. CDR3s include the opening cysteine and the closing phenylalanine or tryptophan. The order of the fields is CDR3 length, V gene, J gene, D gene, CDR3 protein, CDR3 DNA. The D gene is left open where the match is weak.

CDR3 length: 16
V gene: TRBV5-1
J gene: TRBJ2-2
D gene: TRBD2
CDR3 protein: CASSSSLAGGTGELFF
CDR3 DNA: TGCGCCAGCAGCTCCTCCTTAGCGGGGGGCACCGGGGAGCTGTTTTTT

CDR3 length: 15
V gene: TRBV6-5
J gene: TRBJ2-2
D gene: TRBD1
CDR3 protein: CASSLRQGDTGELFF
CDR3 DNA: TGTGCCAGCAGTCTGAGACAGGGAGACACCGGGGAGCTGTTTTTT

CDR3 length: 13
V gene: TRBV28
J gene: TRBJ1-2
D gene: -
CDR3 protein: CATPGQFNYGYTF
CDR3 DNA: TGTGCCACCCCCGGACAGTTCAACTATGGCTACACCTTC

CDR3 length: 17
V gene: TRBV19
J gene: TRBJ2-1
D gene: TRBD2
CDR3 protein: CASSIGWRGGTYNEQFF
CDR3 DNA: TGTGCCAGTAGTATAGGATGGCGGGGGGGTACCTACAATGAGCAGTTCTTC

CDR3 length: 15
V gene: TRBV9
J gene: TRBJ2-4
D gene: -
CDR3 protein: CASSVGWTEGNIQYF
CDR3 DNA: TGTGCCAGCAGCGTAGGCTGGACAGAAGGAAACATTCAGTACTTC

CDR3 length: 15
V gene: TRBV2
J gene: TRBJ1-2
D gene: TRBD1
CDR3 protein: CASSVGTGSNYGYTF
CDR3 DNA: TGTGCCAGCAGTGTGGGGACAGGGAGTAACTATGGCTACACCTTC

CDR3 length: 15
V gene: TRBV11-2
J gene: TRBJ1-4
D gene: TRBD1
CDR3 protein: CASSYYRGVGEKLFF
CDR3 DNA: TGTGCCAGCAGCTATTACAGGGGGGTTGGTGAAAAACTGTTTTTT

CDR3 length: 15
V gene: TRBV5-8
J gene: TRBJ1-4
D gene: TRBD1
CDR3 protein: CASSWTGTGSEKLFF
CDR3 DNA: TGTGCCAGCAGCTGGACCGGGACAGGGAGTGAAAAACTGTTTTTT

CDR3 length: 15
V gene: TRBV4-3
J gene: TRBJ1-2
D gene: TRBD1
CDR3 protein: CASSQNVAGGRGYTF
CDR3 DNA: TGCGCCAGCAGCCAAAACGTCGCAGGGGGGAGAGGCTACACCTTC

CDR3 length: 14
V gene: TRBV7-2
J gene: TRBJ2-1
D gene: -
CDR3 protein: CASSLLSSYNEQFF
CDR3 DNA: TGTGCCAGCAGCTTACTGAGCTCCTACAATGAGCAGTTCTTC

CDR3 length: 12
V gene: TRBV30
J gene: TRBJ2-7
D gene: -
CDR3 protein: CAWSRNGDEQYF
CDR3 DNA: TGTGCCTGGAGTAGGAACGGGGACGAGCAGTACTTC

CDR3 length: 17
V gene: TRBV28
J gene: TRBJ1-4
D gene: TRBD1
CDR3 protein: CASSLLETTGGAEKLFF
CDR3 DNA: TGTGCCAGCAGTTTACTTGAGACAACAGGGGGCGCGGAAAAACTGTTTTTT

CDR3 length: 15
V gene: TRBV5-8
J gene: TRBJ2-5
D gene: TRBD1
CDR3 protein: CASSWRQGGYETQYF
CDR3 DNA: TGTGCCAGCAGCTGGCGACAGGGTGGATATGAGACCCAGTACTTC

CDR3 length: 14
V gene: TRBV19
J gene: TRBJ1-5
D gene: -
CDR3 protein: CASSIEVYNQPQHF
CDR3 DNA: TGTGCCAGTAGTATTGAGGTTTACAATCAGCCCCAGCATTTT

CDR3 length: 17
V gene: TRBV7-8
J gene: TRBJ1-3
D gene: TRBD1
CDR3 protein: CASSSTPGTGGGNTIYF
CDR3 DNA: TGTGCCAGCAGCTCAACGCCCGGGACAGGGGGTGGAAACACCATATATTTT

CDR3 length: 13
V gene: TRBV7-2
J gene: TRBJ1-2
D gene: TRBD1
CDR3 protein: CASSFQGDYGYTF
CDR3 DNA: TGTGCCAGCAGCTTTCAGGGGGACTATGGCTACACCTTC

CDR3 length: 12
V gene: TRBV28
J gene: TRBJ1-4
D gene: -
CDR3 protein: CASRVGNEKLFF
CDR3 DNA: TGTGCCAGCAGGGTCGGTAATGAAAAACTGTTTTTT

CDR3 length: 13
V gene: TRBV28
J gene: TRBJ2-5
D gene: -
CDR3 protein: CASSPTGIGTQYF
CDR3 DNA: TGTGCCAGCAGTCCGACCGGGATTGGGACCCAGTACTTC

CDR3 length: 15
V gene: TRBV7-2
J gene: TRBJ1-1
D gene: -
CDR3 protein: CASSFSRGMNTEAFF
CDR3 DNA: TGTGCCAGCAGCTTCAGTCGGGGTATGAACACTGAAGCTTTCTTT

CDR3 length: 14
V gene: TRBV9
J gene: TRBJ1-1
D gene: -
CDR3 protein: CASSVWSGGTEAFF
CDR3 DNA: TGTGCCAGCAGCGTATGGAGTGGAGGCACTGAAGCTTTCTTT

CDR3 length: 13
V gene: TRBV5-4
J gene: TRBJ2-7
D gene: -
CDR3 protein: CASSLQGTYEQYF
CDR3 DNA: TGTGCCAGCAGCTTGCAGGGTACCTACGAGCAGTACTTC

CDR3 length: 15
V gene: TRBV6-5
J gene: TRBJ1-6
D gene: -
CDR3 protein: CASSYEAYYNSPLHF
CDR3 DNA: TGTGCCAGCAGTTACGAGGCGTATTATAATTCACCCCTCCACTTT

CDR3 length: 16
V gene: TRBV4-1
J gene: TRBJ1-2
D gene: TRBD1
CDR3 protein: CASSQGLQGANYGYTF
CDR3 DNA: TGCGCCAGCAGCCAAGGGTTACAGGGGGCCAACTATGGCTACACCTTC

CDR3 length: 13
V gene: TRBV7-3
J gene: TRBJ2-5
D gene: TRBD2
CDR3 protein: CASSGGGRETQYF
CDR3 DNA: TGTGCCAGCAGCGGCGGGGGGCGGGAGACCCAGTACTTC

CDR3 length: 14
V gene: TRBV6-5
J gene: TRBJ2-3
D gene: -
CDR3 protein: CASSYSGGTDTQYF
CDR3 DNA: TGTGCCAGCAGTTACTCCGGGGGTACAGATACGCAGTATTTT

CDR3 length: 19
V gene: TRBV4-2
J gene: TRBJ1-6
D gene: -
CDR3 protein: CASSQDRGPKQFHNSPLHF
CDR3 DNA: TGTGCCAGCAGCCAAGACAGGGGCCCCAAACAATTTCATAATTCACCCCTCCACTTT

CDR3 length: 13
V gene: TRBV9
J gene: TRBJ1-1
D gene: -
CDR3 protein: CASSAEGARNAFF
CDR3 DNA: TGTGCCAGCAGCGCCGAAGGAGCACGGAACGCTTTCTTT

CDR3 length: 16
V gene: TRBV11-3
J gene: TRBJ2-7
D gene: -
CDR3 protein: CASSLEAGSPEAEQYF
CDR3 DNA: TGTGCCAGCAGCTTAGAGGCAGGATCCCCTGAAGCCGAGCAGTACTTC

CDR3 length: 16
V gene: TRBV18
J gene: TRBJ1-1
D gene: TRBD1
CDR3 protein: CASSRQGATPNTEAFF
CDR3 DNA: TGTGCCAGCTCACGACAGGGGGCGACCCCGAACACTGAAGCTTTCTTT

CDR3 length: 14
V gene: TRBV6-5
J gene: TRBJ2-5
D gene: -
CDR3 protein: CASSYSEGYETQYF
CDR3 DNA: TGTGCCAGCAGTTACTCGGAGGGTTACGAGACCCAGTACTTC

CDR3 length: 18
V gene: TRBV7-9
J gene: TRBJ1-2
D gene: -
CDR3 protein: CASTPEALRGGGNYGYTF
CDR3 DNA: TGTGCCAGCACCCCAGAGGCCCTCAGGGGAGGGGGAAACTATGGCTACACCTTC

CDR3 length: 12
V gene: TRBV9
J gene: TRBJ1-3
D gene: -
CDR3 protein: CASSVAGNTIYF
CDR3 DNA: TGTGCCAGCAGCGTAGCGGGAAACACCATATATTTT

CDR3 length: 12
V gene: TRBV18
J gene: TRBJ2-1
D gene: -
CDR3 protein: CASSLQGGEQFF
CDR3 DNA: TGTGCCAGCTCATTGCAGGGAGGTGAGCAGTTCTTC

CDR3 length: 18
V gene: TRBV9
J gene: TRBJ2-2
D gene: TRBD2
CDR3 protein: CASSVGGAGGRGTGELFF
CDR3 DNA: TGTGCCAGCAGCGTAGGCGGAGCGGGGGGACGGGGCACCGGGGAGCTGTTTTTT

CDR3 length: 14
V gene: TRBV28
J gene: TRBJ2-1
D gene: -
CDR3 protein: CASSPSGLLGEQFF
CDR3 DNA: TGTGCCAGCAGTCCCTCGGGACTCCTCGGTGAGCAGTTCTTC

CDR3 length: 12
V gene: TRBV28
J gene: TRBJ2-3
D gene: -
CDR3 protein: CATRTSTDTQYF
CDR3 DNA: TGTGCCACCCGGACTAGCACAGATACGCAGTATTTT

CDR3 length: 14
V gene: TRBV7-2
J gene: TRBJ2-5
D gene: -
CDR3 protein: CASSLALTDGTQYF
CDR3 DNA: TGTGCCAGCAGCTTAGCGCTGACAGATGGGACCCAGTACTTC

CDR3 length: 13
V gene: TRBV18
J gene: TRBJ2-7
D gene: -
CDR3 protein: CASSPGSSYEQYF
CDR3 DNA: TGTGCCAGCTCACCAGGGAGCTCCTACGAGCAGTACTTC

CDR3 length: 13
V gene: TRBV7-2
J gene: TRBJ1-2
D gene: TRBD1
CDR3 protein: CASSYDRVNGYTF
CDR3 DNA: TGTGCCAGCAGTTACGACAGGGTTAATGGCTACACCTTC